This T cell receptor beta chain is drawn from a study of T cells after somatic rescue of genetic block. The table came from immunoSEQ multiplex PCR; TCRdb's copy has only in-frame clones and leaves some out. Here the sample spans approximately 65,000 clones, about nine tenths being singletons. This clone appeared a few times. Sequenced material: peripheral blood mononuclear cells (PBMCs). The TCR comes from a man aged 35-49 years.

In nucleotides, the CDR3 is TGCGCCAGCAGCCAGACAGGGGGCGGGAGCACTGAAGCTTTCTTT. This sequence encodes CASSQTGGGSTEAFF. The chain couples TRBV4-1 to TRBJ1-1, with 10 bases identical to TRBD1. The ends lost 3 bases at V and 4 bases at J; junction bases unmatched: 5. CDR1 is MGHRA, CDR2 YSYEKL, per germline. This CDR3 spans 15 amino acids.